These 5 T cell receptor beta chains share one sample of origin, sequenced in a study of T cells after yellow fever vaccination (dated by TCRdb to about 2019). The treatment or condition tag for this specimen amounts to: live attenuated yellow fever vaccine strain. Library preparation was by 5' RACE. The run used an Illumina HiSeq 2500. TCRdb redid the processing of the public reads, applying fastp at Q25 and MiXCR, and retained in-frame beta chains. Merged by CDR3 protein, the rows form single entries marked with the most common genes and DNA. The sample records about 350,000 distinct CDR3 sequences, roughly 7.5% of which are singletons. The ten largest account for roughly a sixth of the sample. Sequenced here: PBMCs, sampled about 49 days after the first yellow fever vaccination. Source of these receptors: a man in his late teens or twenties who received the YFV17D yellow fever vaccine.

The V call is TRBV7-9, the J call TRBJ2-5; D call uncertain. The germline V gene encodes CDR1 SEHNR and CDR2 FQNEAQ (reference sequence). The CDR3 has 14 amino acids. Between the trimmed V and J ends, which lost 9 bases and 5 bases, there was a span of 19 bases. CDR3 region: CASKRVTALETQYF. The DNA for the CDR3 is TGTGCCAGTAAACGAGTGACGGCCCTGGAGACCCAGTACTTC.

There are a few counts of this clonotype. This chain uses TRBV25-1 with TRBJ2-1; TRBD1 matches 8 bases. The CDR3 has 13 amino acids. The germline V gene encodes CDR1 MGHDK and CDR2 SYGVNS. The ends lost 8 bases at V and 3 bases at J; junction bases unmatched: 3. As DNA, the CDR3 is TGTGCCAGCGACAGGGGAAGCTACAATGAGCAGTTCTTC. Translation gives CASDRGSYNEQFF.

This clonotype was detected only a few times. The chain employs TRBV6-2 or TRBV6-3 and TRBJ2-1; no definite D call. Between the trimmed V and J ends, which lost 2 bases and 0 bases, there was a span of 8 bases. CDR3 length equals 15 residues. Per the germline V gene, CDR1 is MNHEY and CDR2 is SVGEGT. As DNA, the CDR3 is TGTGCCAGCAGTTACAGGCAGAGCTCCTACAATGAGCAGTTCTTC. It translates to CASSYRQSSYNEQFF.

The rearrangement joins TRBV7-2 to TRBJ2-3; no clear D. CDR1 SGHTA and CDR2 FQGNSA come from the germline V gene. V gave up 5 bases and J gave up 6 bases, with 12 bases separating them. The CDR3 has 13 residues. CDR3 in DNA: TGTGCCAGCAGCCCCAATGAAGGGGATACGCAGTATTTT. Translation: CASSPNEGDTQYF.

This clonotype was found a few times. In nucleotides, the CDR3 is TGTGCCAGCAGTTACTCGGTAAAGGGGGGCACTGAAGCTTTCTTT. Its protein product is CASSYSVKGGTEAFF. J is TRBJ1-1 and V is TRBV6-2 or TRBV6-3, with D perhaps TRBD1 (6 bases). The CDR3 length is 15 residues. The germline V gene has CDR1 MNHEY and CDR2 SVGEGT. V was clipped by 0 bases and J by 4 bases, with 12 bases between them.